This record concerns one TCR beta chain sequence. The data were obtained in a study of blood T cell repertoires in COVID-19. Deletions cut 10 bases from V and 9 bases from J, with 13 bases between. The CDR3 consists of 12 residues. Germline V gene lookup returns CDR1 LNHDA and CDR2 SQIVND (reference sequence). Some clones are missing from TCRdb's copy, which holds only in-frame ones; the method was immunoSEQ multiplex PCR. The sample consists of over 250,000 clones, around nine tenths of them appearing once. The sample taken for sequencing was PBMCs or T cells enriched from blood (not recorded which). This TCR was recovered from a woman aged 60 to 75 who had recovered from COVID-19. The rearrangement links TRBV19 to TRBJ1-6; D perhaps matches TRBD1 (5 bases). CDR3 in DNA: TGTGCCACACGGGACTCATTTTCACCCCTCCACTTT. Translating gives CATRDSFSPLHF.